This T cell receptor beta chain was profiled in a study of cytomegalovirus exposure and HLA in healthy donors. Background on the study: A prior study identified 117 million unique TCR beta sequences from 190 million or so T cells. Broader study findings: TCR beta sequences numbering under 20,000 were associated with HLA alleles at 0.05 false discovery rate in a later analysis.

Per the germline V gene, CDR1 is SGHTA and CDR2 is FQGNSA. The CDR3 is 13 amino acids. Unmatched junction bases numbered 2, after V lost 5 bases and J lost 6 bases. PCR was performed using 60 Vbeta and 13 Jbeta primers. The table came from immunoSEQ multiplex PCR; TCRdb's copy has only in-frame clones and leaves some out. The data hold 70,000 to 95,000 clones, with over 75% observed a single time. On this clone itself: Its antigen is still unknown.

Sequencing was performed on PBMCs. The sequence came from a man aged 30 to 39 in good health and CMV-seropositive. This rearrangement joins TRBV7-2 to TRBJ2-2, with TRBD1 identical over 8 bases. As DNA, the CDR3 is TGTGCCAGCAGCCCGACAGGGGCCGGGGAGCTGTTTTTT. Translation: CASSPTGAGELFF.